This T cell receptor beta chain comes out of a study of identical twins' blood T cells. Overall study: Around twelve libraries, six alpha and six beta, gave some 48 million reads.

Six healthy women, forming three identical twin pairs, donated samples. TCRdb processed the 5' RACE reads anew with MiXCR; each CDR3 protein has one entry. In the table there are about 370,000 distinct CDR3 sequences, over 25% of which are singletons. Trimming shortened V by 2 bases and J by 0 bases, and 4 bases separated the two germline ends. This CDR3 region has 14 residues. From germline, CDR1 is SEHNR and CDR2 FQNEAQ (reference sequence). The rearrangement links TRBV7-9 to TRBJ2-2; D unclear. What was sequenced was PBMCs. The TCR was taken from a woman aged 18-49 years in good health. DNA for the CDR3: TGTGCCAGCAGCTTACCCCCGAACACCGGGGAGCTGTTTTTT. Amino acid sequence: CASSLPPNTGELFF.